One sample yielded the 29 T cell receptor beta chains listed below, sequenced in a study of T-cell reconstitution after alpha-beta-depleted transplantation in children (dated by TCRdb to the mid-2010s). The intended sense of this specimen's treatment or condition label: allogeneic hematopoietic cell transplantation with graft depleted of TCRalphabeta T cells and CD19 B cells. The library was prepared using PCR. This sample was sequenced with an Illumina HiSeq 2500. TCR library preparation used molecular barcoding, with unique molecular identifiers applied to normalize quantification of the TCRbeta repertoire. The public reads were reprocessed in TCRdb via fastp at Q25 and MiXCR, keeping in-frame beta chains. Each CDR3 protein appears once, grouped with its most common genes and DNA. A total of about 830,000 distinct CDR3 sequences appear in this sample, 16% of them only once. The leading ten clones occupy approximately 4.5% of the sample.

Sequenced here: PBMCs, mostly from graft donor cells, sampled 360 days after TCRalphabeta/CD19-depleted stem cell transplant. These receptors all stem from a male patient between 5 and 17 years old who had a stem cell transplant for acute lymphoblastic leukemia, so the T cells may come from the graft donor.

In its sample, this clonotype was seen a few times. The chain uses TRBV6-5 and TRBJ2-6, with unresolved D. Germline V CDR1 and CDR2: MNHEY, SVGAGI. CDR3 length equals 14 residues. V shed 2 bases and J shed 2 bases, with 4 bases lying between them. The CDR3 spells CASSYETGANVLTF. In DNA form, the CDR3 reads TGTGCCAGCAGTTACGAAACTGGGGCCAACGTCCTGACTTTC.

This chain joins TRBV29-1 and TRBJ2-7; 7 positions match TRBD1. The V gene end was trimmed by 6 bases and the J gene end by 2 bases; junction bases not matched to a gene: 10. Looked up from germline, CDR1 is SQVTM and CDR2 is ANQGSEA. The CDR3 extends over 14 amino acids. CDR3 nucleotide sequence: TGCAGCGTAGTTGATGGGGACAGACCCTACGAGCAGTACTTC. Protein sequence: CSVVDGDRPYEQYF.

The J gene is TRBJ2-4, the V gene TRBV20-1; unclear D gene. V was clipped by 5 bases and J by 0 bases, with 17 bases between them. The CDR3 runs to 16 residues. Germline V gene data show CDR1 as DFQATT and CDR2 as SNEGSKA (reference sequence). CDR3: CSAPTPTALAKNIQYF. The CDR3 DNA follows: TGCAGTGCTCCAACCCCGACCGCGTTAGCCAAAAACATTCAGTACTTC.

This clonotype was detected ten times or more. This chain connects TRBV7-9 to TRBJ2-7; perhaps TRBD2 as D (6 bases). This CDR3 is 14 amino acids long. Trimming stripped 2 bases from V and 7 bases from J, with 15 bases between. The V gene's germline CDR1 is SEHNR and CDR2 FQNEAQ (reference sequence). The CDR3 DNA is TGTGCCAGCAGCTTACAGGGACTCCCCTTGGAGCAGTACTTC. It translates to CASSLQGLPLEQYF.

V and J are TRBV12-3 or TRBV12-4 and TRBJ2-7; 10 nucleotides line up with TRBD1. Trimming at V came to 6 bases and at J to 4 bases, leaving 9 bases not matched to a gene. This CDR3 has 15 amino acids. CDR3 amino acids: CASSLGQGVGYEQYF. The CDR3 nucleotides read TGTGCCAGCAGCCTCGGACAGGGGGTCGGGTACGAGCAGTACTTC.

This clonotype was recorded a few times. This chain connects TRBV7-9 to TRBJ1-3; D is ambiguous. V lost 5 bases to trimming and J lost 0 bases, with 11 bases between them. Germline V CDR1 and CDR2: SEHNR, FQNEAQ (reference sequence). The CDR3 runs to 15 residues. The CDR3 DNA is TGTGCCAGCAGCCCCCCCGGCTTCTCTGGAAACACCATATATTTT. Protein sequence: CASSPPGFSGNTIYF.

The chain uses TRBV20-1 and TRBJ1-2, with TRBD1 matching over 7 bases. The CDR3 totals 16 residues. The germline gives CDR1 DFQATT, CDR2 SNEGSKA (reference sequence). With 3 bases clipped from V and 4 bases from J, the junction kept 14 bases outside the gene matches. The CDR3 reads CSARPSGQITVYGYTF. CDR3 sequence (DNA): TGCAGTGCTAGGCCCTCGGGACAGATTACAGTCTATGGCTACACCTTC.

The gene calls are TRBV7-2 and TRBJ2-7; possible D gene TRBD1, 6 bases. Germline V lookup: CDR1 SGHTA, CDR2 FQGNSA. Trimming left V 5 bases short and J 3 bases short, with 14 bases between. This CDR3 has 14 residues. The CDR3 loop reads CASSTPGTHYEQYF. The DNA for the CDR3 is TGTGCCAGCAGCACCCCCGGGACACACTACGAGCAGTACTTC.

The V and J genes are TRBV20-1 and TRBJ2-1; weak D call: TRBD2 (7 bases). CDR1 and CDR2 (germline): DFQATT, SNEGSKA (reference sequence). The V end was cut by 6 bases, the J end by 8 bases, with 23 bases between. The CDR3 contains 15 residues. The CDR3 here is CSARGGAGVRDEQFF. In DNA, the CDR3 is TGCAGTGCCCGAGGGGGGGCTGGGGTACGTGATGAGCAGTTCTTC.

The chain couples TRBV5-1 to TRBJ1-1, with TRBD1 identical over 7 bases. Germline loops: CDR1 SGHRS, CDR2 YFSETQ. Trimming took 2 bases from V and 5 from J; bases not matched to a gene: 12. This CDR3 region has 16 residues. The CDR3 DNA reads TGCGCCAGCAGCTTTCGAGAAGCAGGGGGTGAAACTGAAGCTTTCTTT. This translates into CASSFREAGGETEAFF.

This clonotype appeared a few times. The genes are TRBV9 and TRBJ2-3; D is possibly TRBD2 (5 bases). CDR3 size: 15 residues. The V end was cut by 3 bases, the J end by 1 base, with 12 bases between. CDR1 and CDR2 from the germline V gene are SGDLS and YYNGEE. CDR3 sequence: CASSAPTTGTDTQYF. CDR3 in DNA: TGTGCCAGCAGCGCCCCGACTACCGGCACAGATACGCAGTATTTT.

The sample holds many counts of this clonotype. This chain uses TRBV6-1 with TRBJ1-1; no definite D call. This CDR3 spans 17 amino acids. Deletions cut 6 bases from V and 0 bases from J, with 20 bases between. Germline CDR1 and CDR2: MNHNS and SASEGT. The CDR3 DNA reads TGTGCCAGCAGGCCCGGACTGACCTCTTTATTGAACACTGAAGCTTTCTTT. Residues: CASRPGLTSLLNTEAFF.

The chain employs TRBV5-1 and TRBJ2-6; 9 positions match TRBD1. The CDR3 consists of 18 residues. After removal of 3 bases from V and 0 bases from J, the junction contained 7 bases not matched to a gene. Germline CDR1 is SGHRS and CDR2 is YFSETQ. The CDR3 loop reads CASSSVPGQGSGANVLTF. CDR3 sequence (DNA): TGCGCCAGCAGCTCAGTCCCGGGACAGGGCTCTGGGGCCAACGTCCTGACTTTC. Looking up the rest from reference TRBV5-1 and TRBJ2-6 gives the full variable domain: KAGVTQTPRYLIKTRGQQVTLSCSPISGHRSVSWYQQTPGQGLQFLFEYFSETQRNKGNFPGRFSGRQFSNSRSEMNVSTLELGDSALYLCASSSVPGQGSGANVLTFGAGSRLTVL.

This clonotype showed up just a few times. This chain uses TRBV29-1 with TRBJ2-5, with D possibly TRBD1 on 5 matching bases. This CDR3 is built from 14 residues. Trimming took off 1 base at V and 0 bases at J, with 9 bases between the two ends. Germline V gene sequence: CDR1 SQVTM, CDR2 ANQGSEA. The CDR3 sequence: CSVEGQIDQETQYF. The CDR3 DNA reads TGCAGCGTTGAAGGACAGATAGACCAAGAGACCCAGTACTTC.

This clonotype showed up just a few times. The V call is TRBV29-1, the J call TRBJ1-2, with a possible D match to TRBD1 (5 bases). This CDR3 contains 14 residues. The ends were cut back, 5 bases at V and 7 bases at J, with 20 bases in the middle. In germline, CDR1 is SQVTM, CDR2 ANQGSEA. The CDR3 loop is CSVRPGPESAGYTF. CDR3 DNA sequence: TGCAGCGTTCGTCCAGGGCCGGAGTCCGCTGGCTACACCTTC.

The chain has TRBV15 and TRBJ1-2, with D unresolved. Germline lookup yields CDR1 LNHNV and CDR2 YYDKDF (reference sequence). This CDR3 has 18 amino acids. The ends were cut back, 0 bases at V and 2 bases at J, with 19 bases in the middle. The CDR3 protein is CATSRDYGIGVPNYGYTF. In DNA form, the CDR3 reads TGTGCCACCAGCAGAGATTATGGAATCGGGGTACCAAACTATGGCTACACCTTC.

This clonotype appeared a single time. CDR3 residues: CSVEGRVAKNIQYF. CDR3 in DNA: TGCAGCGTCGAGGGGCGGGTAGCCAAAAACATTCAGTACTTC. V and J are TRBV29-1 and TRBJ2-4, with D perhaps given as TRBD1 or TRBD2 (5 bases each). The CDR3 has 14 amino acids. Between the trimmed V and J ends, which lost 6 bases and 0 bases, there was a span of 12 bases. Germline V gene lookup returns CDR1 SQVTM and CDR2 ANQGSEA.

This clonotype was counted between two and nine times. V and J are TRBV5-1 and TRBJ1-1; D not resolved. CDR3 length: 15 residues. CDR1 is SGHRS, CDR2 YFSETQ, per germline. V was trimmed by 0 bases and J by 1 base, leaving 10 bases between them. The CDR3 is CASSLAGFGNTEAFF. Written as DNA, the CDR3 is TGCGCCAGCAGCTTGGCCGGGTTCGGGAACACTGAAGCTTTCTTT.

This clonotype was observed many times. The chain is built from TRBV18 and TRBJ1-1; D is uncertain. The germline CDR1 and CDR2 sequences are KGHSH and LQKENI. CDR3 size: 11 residues. Trimming removed 4 bases at V and 9 bases at J, with 9 bases between. CDR3 nucleotides: TGTGCCAGCTCACAAATGGATAAAGCTTTCTTT. This translates into CASSQMDKAFF.

This clonotype was detected a few times. In nucleotides, the CDR3 is TGTGCCAGCAGCACGAAGGGGGCTACGCAGTATTTT. Translating gives CASSTKGATQYF. The chain links TRBV5-4 to TRBJ2-3; 7 nucleotides match TRBD1. The CDR3 loop spans 12 amino acids. CDR1 and CDR2 (germline): SGHNT, YYREEE (reference sequence). Trimming took 4 bases from V and 8 from J; bases not matched to a gene: 4.

The CDR3 sequence is CASMSGGSYNEQFF. The CDR3 DNA follows: TGTGCCAGTATGTCTGGCGGGAGTTACAATGAGCAGTTCTTC. The J gene is TRBJ2-1, the V gene TRBV19; 7 bases are a match to TRBD2. This CDR3 has 14 residues. V was pared by 7 bases and J by 4 bases, with 7 bases of the junction left unmatched. Looked up from germline, CDR1 is LNHDA and CDR2 is SQIVND (reference sequence).

This clonotype was found a few times. V is TRBV24-1 and J is TRBJ1-5, with unresolved D. The CDR3 is 15 amino acids. Germline CDR1 is KGHDR and CDR2 is SFDVKD. V lost 3 bases, J lost 4 bases, and 12 bases lay in between. The CDR3 here is CATSDGASENQPQHF. The CDR3 region has the DNA TGTGCCACCAGTGATGGTGCTTCGGAGAATCAGCCCCAGCATTTT.

The chain has TRBV20-1 and TRBJ2-7; TRBD2 agrees at 14 bases. Germline V CDR1 and CDR2: DFQATT, SNEGSKA (reference sequence). V trimming: 5 bases; J trimming: 6 bases; junction bases outside the gene matches: 12. This CDR3 is built from 16 residues. The CDR3 nucleotides read TGCAGTGCTTCCTTTGGACTAGCGGGAGGAGGAGTCGAGCAGTACTTC. Translation: CSASFGLAGGGVEQYF.

V usage is TRBV18 and J usage is TRBJ1-1; D might be TRBD1 (6 bases). The CDR3 totals 15 residues. V was pared by 4 bases and J by 0 bases, with 12 bases between. Germline V gene data show CDR1 as KGHSH and CDR2 as LQKENI. The CDR3 here is CASSLQGFMNTEAFF. In DNA, the CDR3 is TGTGCCAGCTCACTACAGGGATTCATGAACACTGAAGCTTTCTTT.

This clonotype occurred a few times. The V call is TRBV5-1, the J call TRBJ2-3; 10 positions agree with TRBD2. CDR3 length: 18 residues. Trimming cost V 0 bases and J 0 bases; bases outside gene matches: 7. Germline lookup yields CDR1 SGHRS and CDR2 YFSETQ. The CDR3 DNA reads as TGCGCCAGCAGCTTGGAGCCTAGCGGGAGAGGGAGCACAGATACGCAGTATTTT. Protein sequence: CASSLEPSGRGSTDTQYF.

This chain joins TRBV7-9 and TRBJ2-7, with 14 bases that match TRBD2. V shed 0 bases and J 3 bases; nucleotides not matched to a gene: 4. The CDR3 loop spans 17 amino acids. Germline CDR1 SEHNR, CDR2 FQNEAQ (reference sequence). The CDR3: CASSLADGTSGSYEQYF. CDR3 in DNA: TGTGCCAGCAGCTTAGCCGACGGGACTAGCGGGAGCTACGAGCAGTACTTC.

This clonotype came up a few times. V usage is TRBV20-1 and J usage is TRBJ1-1, with no clear D. Trimming cost V 7 bases and J 4 bases, with 22 bases left between them. Germline V gene data show CDR1 as DFQATT and CDR2 as SNEGSKA (reference sequence). The CDR3 is 15 residues long. The CDR3 protein is CSVAPGRIRATEAFF. The CDR3 region has the DNA TGCAGTGTGGCCCCCGGACGCATAAGAGCCACTGAAGCTTTCTTT.

To note about this clonotype: This may come from a read error, since a much larger clone is one base off. The chain links TRBV5-1 to TRBJ1-1, with unresolved D. Germline CDR1 is SGHRS and CDR2 is YFSETQ. CDR3 size: 12 residues. The CDR3, as DNA: TGCTCCAGCAGCTTGGAGACCGGTGAAGCTTTCTTT. Translating gives CSSSLETGEAFF.

This clonotype was picked up many times. J is TRBJ2-3 and V is TRBV5-1; D is uncertain. There are 12 residues in the CDR3. CDR1 SGHRS and CDR2 YFSETQ come from the germline V gene. The germline V and J ends were trimmed by 7 bases and 13 bases, with 19 bases remaining between them. The CDR3 sequence is CASYYNPPKKYF. DNA of the CDR3: TGCGCCAGCTACTATAACCCGCCTAAAAAGTATTTT.